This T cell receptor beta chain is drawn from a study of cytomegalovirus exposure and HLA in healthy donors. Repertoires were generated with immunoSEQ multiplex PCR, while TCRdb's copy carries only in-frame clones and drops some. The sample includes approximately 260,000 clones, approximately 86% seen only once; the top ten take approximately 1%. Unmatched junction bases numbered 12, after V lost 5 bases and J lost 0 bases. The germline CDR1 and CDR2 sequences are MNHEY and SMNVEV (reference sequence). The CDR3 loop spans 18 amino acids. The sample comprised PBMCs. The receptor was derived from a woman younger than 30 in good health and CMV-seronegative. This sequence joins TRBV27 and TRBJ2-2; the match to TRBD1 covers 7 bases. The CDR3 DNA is TGTGCCAGCAGTCAACCGCTCGCCGGGACAGCGAACACCGGGGAGCTGTTTTTT. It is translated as CASSQPLAGTANTGELFF.